These 30 T cell receptor beta chains originate from one sample sequenced in a study of T-cell reconstitution after alpha-beta-depleted transplantation in children. Construction of the TCRbeta library involved unique molecular identifiers. Each CDR3 protein gets one entry after TCRdb re-called the PCR reads with MiXCR. The table lists about 370,000 distinct CDR3 sequences, approximately 20% of them singletons, with 3% to 4% in the top ten. This sample comprised PBMCs from the stem cell graft donor, obtained from the stem cell graft. These receptors all come from a human donor who donated a stem cell graft to a child with acute myeloid leukemia.

The V gene is TRBV6-2 or TRBV6-3, the J gene TRBJ2-3; D is ambiguous. V lost 6 bases and J 2 bases, leaving 18 bases between the germline ends. The CDR3 extends over 16 amino acids. Germline-derived CDR1 and CDR2 are MNHEY and SVGEGT. For the CDR3, the DNA is TGTGCCAGCAGCCCTCTTATGACTGAACTCACAGATACGCAGTATTTT. Residues: CASSPLMTELTDTQYF.

This clonotype was counted only a few times. The gene calls are TRBV30 and TRBJ1-2; 8 bases line up with TRBD1. Germline assignment: CDR1 GTSNPN and CDR2 SVGIG (reference sequence). This CDR3 is built from 11 residues. CDR3 amino acids: CAVTGVGGYTF. The CDR3, as DNA: TGTGCAGTGACAGGGGTGGGCGGCTACACCTTC. Using reference TRBV30 and TRBJ1-2 for the parts outside the CDR3, the full variable domain is SQTIHQWPATLVQPVGSPLSLECTVEGTSNPNLYWYRQAAGRGLQLLFYSVGIGQISSEVPQNLSASRPQDRQFILSSKKLLLSDSGFYLCAVTGVGGYTFGSGTRLTVV.

There are many counts of this clonotype. V is TRBV3-1 and J is TRBJ2-3, with 7 bases that match TRBD2. The V segment lost 8 bases and the J segment 1 base; nucleotides outside the gene matches: 6. The CDR3 totals 14 residues. Germline V CDR1 and CDR2: LGHDT, YNNKEL (reference sequence). The CDR3 protein is CASARTRGTDTQYF. Here the CDR3 DNA reads TGTGCCAGCGCTCGGACTAGAGGCACAGATACGCAGTATTTT.

The chain combines TRBV27 with TRBJ2-7; 13 nucleotides agree with TRBD2. This CDR3 has 16 amino acids. CDR1 is MNHEY, CDR2 SMNVEV, per germline (reference sequence). V dropped 5 bases and J dropped 4; count of bases not matched to a gene: 8. The CDR3 coding sequence is TGTGCCAGCAGTCTTTCCTCGGGACTAGCGGGGTACGAGCAGTACTTC. Protein product: CASSLSSGLAGYEQYF.

Ten or more counts support this clonotype. The chain is built from TRBV29-1 and TRBJ2-1, with TRBD1 identical over 9 bases. The CDR3 contains 16 residues. Trimming cost V 2 bases and J 5 bases; bases outside gene matches: 10. From germline, CDR1 is SQVTM and CDR2 ANQGSEA. The DNA of the CDR3 is TGCAGCGTTGAAATCCCCGGGACAGGGTATGACAATGAGCAGTTCTTC. Translating gives CSVEIPGTGYDNEQFF.

This clonotype was picked up a small number of times. V usage is TRBV4-2 and J usage is TRBJ2-1; TRBD2 is a possible D gene (10 bases). V shed 0 bases and J shed 10 bases, with 28 bases lying between them. This CDR3 is 19 amino acids long. Germline V gene sequence: CDR1 LGHNA, CDR2 YNFKEQ. In DNA, the CDR3 is TGTGCCAGCAGCCAAGATGGGACAGGGCCCAGCGGGAGGGTGGAGGAGCAGTTCTTC. Encoded protein: CASSQDGTGPSGRVEEQFF.

This clonotype was seen a few times. The V gene is TRBV12-3 or TRBV12-4, the J gene TRBJ2-7; the match to TRBD2 covers 10 bases. The CDR3 extends over 16 amino acids. V was clipped by 6 bases and J by 1 base; unmatched bases: 9. CDR3 DNA: TGTGCCAGCAGCTATGGGGTACTAGCGGGATCCTACGAGCAGTACTTC. Protein product: CASSYGVLAGSYEQYF.

The rearrangement joins TRBV5-1 to TRBJ2-1; no definite D call. The V and J ends lost 0 bases and 9 bases respectively, with 7 bases between them. This CDR3 region has 12 residues. Germline V gives CDR1 SGHRS, CDR2 YFSETQ. CDR3 region: CASSLDGVEQFF. CDR3 DNA sequence: TGCGCCAGCAGCTTGGATGGAGTTGAGCAGTTCTTC.

This clonotype was counted ten times or more. This chain links TRBV29-1 with TRBJ2-5; 9 nucleotides align to TRBD2. The V gene's germline CDR1 is SQVTM and CDR2 ANQGSEA. V was pared by 7 bases and J by 1 base, with 10 bases of the junction left unmatched. The CDR3 has 15 amino acids. Here the CDR3 reads CSAAFGGRAQETQYF. The CDR3 DNA is TGCAGCGCCGCTTTTGGCGGGAGGGCCCAAGAGACCCAGTACTTC. Drawing the rest from reference TRBV29-1 and TRBJ2-5, the complete variable domain is SAVISQKPSRDICQRGTSLTIQCQVDSQVTMMFWYRQQPGQSLTLIATANQGSEATYESGFVIDKFPISRPNLTFSTLTVSNMSPEDSSIYLCSAAFGGRAQETQYFGPGTRLLVL.

This chain links TRBV12-3 or TRBV12-4 with TRBJ1-5, with TRBD1 as a possible D gene (5 bases). The CDR3 is 15 amino acids. V lost 5 bases and J 0 bases, leaving 11 bases between the germline ends. Written as DNA, the CDR3 is TGTGCCAGCAGTCCCTCCGGGGCTAGCAATCAGCCCCAGCATTTT. Translation: CASSPSGASNQPQHF.

The gene calls are TRBV20-1 and TRBJ1-5, with D uncertain. The length of the CDR3 is 13 residues. V was shortened by 6 bases and J by 5 bases, with 14 bases between the two germline ends. Germline V gene lookup returns CDR1 DFQATT and CDR2 SNEGSKA (reference sequence). Here the CDR3 reads CSAYARKDQPQHF. CDR3 coding DNA: TGCAGTGCCTACGCGAGGAAAGATCAGCCCCAGCATTTT.

This clonotype was seen many times. The V call is TRBV20-1, the J call TRBJ2-7, with 8 positions matching TRBD1. The germline CDR1 and CDR2 sequences are DFQATT and SNEGSKA (reference sequence). CDR3 size: 14 residues. Trimming removed 4 bases from V and 5 bases from J; junction bases left unmatched: 10. CDR3 residues: CSAKRQGFGNEQYF. CDR3 nucleotide sequence: TGCAGTGCTAAGAGACAGGGGTTTGGAAACGAGCAGTACTTC.

This clonotype has a handful of counts. V is TRBV5-5 and J is TRBJ2-7; D ambiguous. The CDR3 consists of 16 residues. The germline CDR1 and CDR2 sequences are SGHKS and YYEKEE (reference sequence). The ends were cut back, 1 base at V and 3 bases at J, with 17 bases in the middle. The CDR3 sequence: CASSLTTGVLSYEQYF. CDR3 in DNA: TGTGCCAGCAGCTTGACGACGGGTGTCCTGAGCTACGAGCAGTACTTC.

This clonotype was detected ten times or more. The V call is TRBV20-1, the J call TRBJ2-1; D might be TRBD2 (6 bases). Germline V gene data show CDR1 as DFQATT and CDR2 as SNEGSKA (reference sequence). Trimming cost V 3 bases and J 3 bases, with 12 bases left between them. The CDR3 runs 14 residues. CDR3 coding DNA: TGCAGTGCTAGGGGGGGTAATCGCTACAATGAGCAGTTCTTC. Amino acids: CSARGGNRYNEQFF.

In its sample, this clonotype was seen many times. The V and J genes are TRBV20-1 and TRBJ2-2; 7 bases map to TRBD1. V lost 6 bases to trimming and J lost 7 bases; unmatched junction nucleotides: 8. Per germline, CDR1 DFQATT and CDR2 SNEGSKA (reference sequence). The CDR3 runs to 13 residues. The CDR3 DNA reads as TGCAGTGCCTATAGACAGGGTAACGGGGAGCTGTTTTTT. Protein sequence: CSAYRQGNGELFF.

The gene calls are TRBV5-6 and TRBJ2-5, with TRBD2 as a possible D gene (5 bases). The V end lost 4 bases, the J end lost 4 bases, and 20 bases lay between the germline ends. CDR1 SGHDT and CDR2 YYEEEE come from the germline V gene. This CDR3 has 16 amino acids. For the CDR3, the DNA is TGTGCCAGCAGCGGGGAGTACCAAGCGTTGGGAGAGACCCAGTACTTC. Its protein product is CASSGEYQALGETQYF.

The chain carries TRBV12-3 or TRBV12-4 and TRBJ2-1, with unresolved D. V was trimmed by 4 bases and J by 0 bases, leaving 25 bases between them. CDR3 size: 20 residues. CDR3 amino acids: CASSSPGRRLFQSSYNEQFF. DNA for the CDR3: TGTGCCAGCAGTTCGCCCGGACGTCGTTTGTTTCAGAGCTCCTACAATGAGCAGTTCTTC.

This clonotype was observed at least ten times. The chain combines TRBV14 with TRBJ2-2; unclear D gene. The germline V gene encodes CDR1 SGHDN and CDR2 FVKESK. Trimming pared 0 bases from V and 6 bases from J, leaving 14 bases between. The CDR3 spans 16 residues. CDR3 nucleotide sequence: TGTGCCAGCAGCCAAGATTACAACCCTGACTCCGGGGAGCTGTTTTTT. Residues: CASSQDYNPDSGELFF. Combining the CDR3 with reference TRBV14 and TRBJ2-2 gives the whole variable domain EAGVTQFPSHSVIEKGQTVTLRCDPISGHDNLYWYRRVMGKEIKFLLHFVKESKQDESGMPNNRFLAERTGGTYSTLKVQPAELEDSGVYFCASSQDYNPDSGELFFGEGSRLTVL.

The chain links TRBV6-1 to TRBJ2-4; 8 positions agree with TRBD1. The V gene end was trimmed by 3 bases and the J gene end by 2 bases; junction bases not matched to a gene: 6. From germline, CDR1 is MNHNS and CDR2 SASEGT. This CDR3 spans 16 amino acids. Here the CDR3 reads CASSDGQGATKNIQYF. In DNA form, the CDR3 reads TGTGCCAGCAGTGACGGACAGGGTGCTACCAAAAACATTCAGTACTTC.

V usage is TRBV20-1 and J usage is TRBJ2-5; 8 bases match TRBD2. Germline V gives CDR1 DFQATT, CDR2 SNEGSKA (reference sequence). The CDR3 runs 13 residues. V lost 4 bases to trimming and J lost 5 bases; unmatched junction nucleotides: 6. This CDR3 is CSATLTSVETQYF. The CDR3 DNA sequence: TGCAGTGCTACCCTGACTAGCGTGGAGACCCAGTACTTC.

Worth noting for this clonotype: This clone may be a read error of a much larger clone one base away. This rearrangement joins TRBV28 to TRBJ2-1; no definite D call. Germline V lookup: CDR1 MDHEN, CDR2 SYDVKM. This CDR3 has 12 residues. Deletions cut 6 bases from V and 7 bases from J, with 10 bases between. CDR3 protein: CASSLRINEQFF. The CDR3 coding sequence is TGTGCCAGCAGCCTTAGGATTAATGAGCAGTTCTTC.

In this sample, this clonotype turned up many times. The chain uses TRBV9 and TRBJ2-7; TRBD2 agrees at 8 bases. The V gene end was trimmed by 4 bases and the J gene end by 8 bases; junction bases not matched to a gene: 20. This CDR3 is 17 amino acids long. Germline values: CDR1 SGDLS, CDR2 YYNGEE. The DNA of the CDR3 is TGTGCCAGCAGCCCCCAAAGGTCCAGCGGGAGTAAAGTTAAGCAGTACTTC. This sequence encodes CASSPQRSSGSKVKQYF.

V and J are TRBV5-5 and TRBJ2-7, with 12 bases aligning to TRBD2. CDR1 SGHKS and CDR2 YYEKEE come from the germline V gene (reference sequence). Unmatched junction bases numbered 5, after V lost 3 bases and J lost 7 bases. The CDR3 runs 14 residues. The CDR3 DNA reads TGTGCCAGCAGCTACCGACTAGCGGGAGAAGAGCAGTACTTC. This codes for CASSYRLAGEEQYF.

This clonotype was counted a few times. This chain joins TRBV20-1 and TRBJ1-1; 7 positions agree with TRBD1. Germline trimming cut 0 bases from V and 1 base from J; bases unmatched to any gene: 5. The CDR3 consists of 15 residues. Germline loops: CDR1 DFQATT, CDR2 SNEGSKA (reference sequence). DNA of the CDR3: TGCAGTGCTAGAGATCCGCGGACAGGGAACACTGAAGCTTTCTTT. It yields the protein CSARDPRTGNTEAFF.

The chain couples TRBV5-1 to TRBJ1-1, with D tentatively TRBD1 (6 bases). The CDR3 has 15 residues. CDR1 SGHRS and CDR2 YFSETQ come from the germline V gene. V was pared by 5 bases and J by 3 bases, with 17 bases between. The CDR3 DNA reads as TGCGCCAGCAGGCGTGAAGGGGGGACGGACACTGAAGCTTTCTTT. Its protein product is CASRREGGTDTEAFF.

The rearrangement uses TRBV29-1 and TRBJ2-2; D might be TRBD2 (6 bases). V was shortened by 4 bases and J by 1 base, with 10 bases between the two germline ends. CDR1 and CDR2 from the germline V gene are SQVTM and ANQGSEA. CDR3 length: 14 amino acids. The chain's CDR3 is CSVVGGRNTGELFF. CDR3 nucleotides: TGCAGCGTTGTTGGAGGGCGGAACACCGGGGAGCTGTTTTTT.

This clonotype was detected a few times. The chain employs TRBV5-1 and TRBJ1-1, with a possible D match to TRBD1 (5 bases). Germline values: CDR1 SGHRS, CDR2 YFSETQ. The CDR3 loop spans 14 amino acids. Trimming removed 0 bases from V and 5 bases from J, with 11 bases in between. The CDR3 coding sequence is TGCGCCAGCAGCTTGGGCTCCCGGGGGACTGAAGCTTTCTTT. Amino acid sequence: CASSLGSRGTEAFF.

The table lists this clonotype with many counts. The gene calls are TRBV10-3 and TRBJ2-7, with a possible D match to TRBD2 (6 bases). This CDR3 is 14 amino acids long. The ends were cut back, 6 bases at V and 7 bases at J, with 19 bases in the middle. Germline V lookup: CDR1 ENHRY, CDR2 SYGVKD. The chain's CDR3 is CAIRADITGREQYF. CDR3 nucleotide sequence: TGTGCCATCAGGGCGGACATCACGGGGAGGGAGCAGTACTTC.

CDR3: CSARDAQGNPPGANVLTF. CDR3 nucleotides: TGCAGTGCTAGAGATGCCCAGGGCAATCCTCCTGGGGCCAACGTCCTGACTTTC. The gene calls are TRBV20-1 and TRBJ2-6; D possibly corresponds to TRBD1 (5 bases). Germline CDR1 DFQATT, CDR2 SNEGSKA (reference sequence). V was cut by 0 bases and J by 2 bases, with 17 bases left in between. This CDR3 is built from 18 residues.

The chain has TRBV9 and TRBJ1-3; 9 bases align to TRBD1. Trimming at V came to 4 bases and at J to 4 bases, leaving 3 bases not matched to a gene. CDR1 and CDR2 from the germline V gene are SGDLS and YYNGEE. The CDR3 sequence is 14 residues long. This CDR3 reads CASSRTGAGNTIYF. CDR3 sequence (DNA): TGTGCCAGCAGCCGGACAGGGGCCGGAAACACCATATATTTT.